This TCR beta chain is from a study of control samples from healthy donors and cancer patients. The assay was immunoSEQ multiplex PCR, and TCRdb's table has in-frame clones only and misses some. Of around 180,000 clones listed, 80% to 95% were seen once; the top ten hold 2%. Sample: blood. The TCR originated in a woman aged 40 to 50 in good health.

The CDR3 DNA sequence: TGTGCCAGCTCACAGTCCGACACCGGGGAGCTGTTTTTT. Its translation is CASSQSDTGELFF. This rearrangement joins TRBV18 to TRBJ2-2; no definite D call. Germline CDR1 reads KGHSH; CDR2 reads LQKENI. There are 13 residues in the CDR3. Between the trimmed V and J ends, which lost 4 bases and 3 bases, there was a span of 6 bases.